This T cell receptor beta chain was profiled in a study of T cell changes during pregnancy in multiple sclerosis. CDR1 SGHTA and CDR2 FQGNSA come from the germline V gene. This CDR3 region has 17 residues. V lost 6 bases and J lost 1; bases outside the gene matches: 11. Only in-frame clones appear in the TCRdb table, and some are missing; sequencing was by immunoSEQ multiplex PCR. The profile shows some 48,000 clones, approximately 90% of them singletons. The clonotype comes from a female donor with multiple sclerosis, enrolled in a pregnancy study. The sequencing here drew on CD8+ T cells from peripheral blood mononuclear cells, taken in the second trimester of pregnancy. The J gene is TRBJ2-3, the V gene TRBV7-2; the match to TRBD2 covers 9 bases. The CDR3 protein is CASSTTGLAGRTDTQYF. The CDR3 nucleotides are TGTGCCAGCAGTACCACAGGGCTAGCGGGGCGCACAGATACGCAGTATTTT.